This T cell receptor beta chain appears in the sequencing data of a study of cytomegalovirus exposure and HLA in healthy donors. Study-level results: Common viral pathogens seemed, in a later analysis, to connect with several of the most significant clusters. TCR beta chains numbering roughly 150 were designated cytomegalovirus-associated. Earlier results showed most TCR beta V segments being productive about 87% or about 30% of the time.

PCR amplification relied on 60 Vbeta primers (plus 13 Jbeta primers). Clones were read by immunoSEQ multiplex PCR, and TCRdb kept only the in-frame ones, dropping some. The data contain about 52,000 clones, 72% of them singletons. Remarks on this clone: The antigen remains undetermined.

CDR1 KGHSH and CDR2 LQKENI come from the germline V gene. CDR3 size: 15 residues. V lost 0 bases, J lost 5 bases, and 14 bases lay in between. Sequencing input: PBMCs. This receptor was obtained from a woman in her fifties or sixties in good health and CMV-seronegative. This chain joins TRBV18 and TRBJ2-7, with D possibly TRBD2 on 6 matching bases. This CDR3 is CASSPPARRGHEQYF. The DNA for the CDR3 is TGTGCCAGCTCACCACCGGCCAGGCGGGGCCACGAGCAGTACTTC.